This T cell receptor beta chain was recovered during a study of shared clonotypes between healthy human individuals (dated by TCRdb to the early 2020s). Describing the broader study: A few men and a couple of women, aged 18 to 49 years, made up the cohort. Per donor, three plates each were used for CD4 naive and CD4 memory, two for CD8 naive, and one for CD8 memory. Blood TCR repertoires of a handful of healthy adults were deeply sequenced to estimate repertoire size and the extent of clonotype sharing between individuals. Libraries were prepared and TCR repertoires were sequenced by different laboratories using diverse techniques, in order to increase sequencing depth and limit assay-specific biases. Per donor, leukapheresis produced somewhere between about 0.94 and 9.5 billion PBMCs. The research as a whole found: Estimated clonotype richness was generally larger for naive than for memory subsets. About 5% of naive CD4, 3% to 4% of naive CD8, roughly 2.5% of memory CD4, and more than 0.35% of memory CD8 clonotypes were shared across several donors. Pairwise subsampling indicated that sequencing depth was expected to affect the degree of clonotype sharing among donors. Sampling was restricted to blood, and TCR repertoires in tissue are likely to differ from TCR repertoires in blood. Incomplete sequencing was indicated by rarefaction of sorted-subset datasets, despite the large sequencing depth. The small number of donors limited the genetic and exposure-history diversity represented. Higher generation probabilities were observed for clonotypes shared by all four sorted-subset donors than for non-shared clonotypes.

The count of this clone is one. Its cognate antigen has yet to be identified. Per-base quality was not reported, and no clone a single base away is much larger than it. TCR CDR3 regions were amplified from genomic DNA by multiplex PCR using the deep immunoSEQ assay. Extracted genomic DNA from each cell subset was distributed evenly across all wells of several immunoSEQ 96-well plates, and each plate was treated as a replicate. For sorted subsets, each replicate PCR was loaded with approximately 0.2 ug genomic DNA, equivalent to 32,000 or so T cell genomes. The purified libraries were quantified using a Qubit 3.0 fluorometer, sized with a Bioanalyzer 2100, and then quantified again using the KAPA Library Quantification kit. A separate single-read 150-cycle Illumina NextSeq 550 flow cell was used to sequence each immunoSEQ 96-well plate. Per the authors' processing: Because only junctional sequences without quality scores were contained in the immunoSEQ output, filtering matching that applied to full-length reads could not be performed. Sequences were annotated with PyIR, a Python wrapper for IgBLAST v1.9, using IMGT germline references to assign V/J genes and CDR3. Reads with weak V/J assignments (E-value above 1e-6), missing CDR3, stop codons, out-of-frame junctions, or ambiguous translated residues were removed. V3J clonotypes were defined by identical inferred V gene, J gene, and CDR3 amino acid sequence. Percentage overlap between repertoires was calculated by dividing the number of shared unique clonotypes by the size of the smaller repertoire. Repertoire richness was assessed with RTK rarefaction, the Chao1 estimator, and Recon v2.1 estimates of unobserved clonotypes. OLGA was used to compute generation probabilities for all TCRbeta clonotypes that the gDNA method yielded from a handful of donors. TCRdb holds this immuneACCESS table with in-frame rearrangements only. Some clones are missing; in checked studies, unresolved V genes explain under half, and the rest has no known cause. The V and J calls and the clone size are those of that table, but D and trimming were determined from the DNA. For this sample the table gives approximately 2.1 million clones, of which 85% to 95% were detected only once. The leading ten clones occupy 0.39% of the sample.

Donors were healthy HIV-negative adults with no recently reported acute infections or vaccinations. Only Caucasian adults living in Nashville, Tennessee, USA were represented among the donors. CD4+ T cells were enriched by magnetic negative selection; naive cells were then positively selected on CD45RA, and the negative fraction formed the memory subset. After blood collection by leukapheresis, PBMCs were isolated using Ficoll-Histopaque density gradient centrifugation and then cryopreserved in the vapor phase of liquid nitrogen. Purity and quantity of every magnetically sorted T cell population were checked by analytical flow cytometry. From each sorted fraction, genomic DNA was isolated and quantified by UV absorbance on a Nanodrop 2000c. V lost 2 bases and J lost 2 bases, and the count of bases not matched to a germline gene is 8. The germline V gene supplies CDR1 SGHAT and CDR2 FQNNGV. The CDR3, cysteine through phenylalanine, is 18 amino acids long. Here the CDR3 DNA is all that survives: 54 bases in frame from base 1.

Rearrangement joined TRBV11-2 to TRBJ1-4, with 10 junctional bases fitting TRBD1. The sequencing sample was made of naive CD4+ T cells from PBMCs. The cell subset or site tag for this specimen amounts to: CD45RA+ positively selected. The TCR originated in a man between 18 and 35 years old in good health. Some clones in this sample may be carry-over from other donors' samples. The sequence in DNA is TGTGCCAGCAGCTTAACCCCATGGACAGGGGGGACTAATGAAAAACTGTTTTTT. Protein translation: CASSLTPWTGGTNEKLFF.